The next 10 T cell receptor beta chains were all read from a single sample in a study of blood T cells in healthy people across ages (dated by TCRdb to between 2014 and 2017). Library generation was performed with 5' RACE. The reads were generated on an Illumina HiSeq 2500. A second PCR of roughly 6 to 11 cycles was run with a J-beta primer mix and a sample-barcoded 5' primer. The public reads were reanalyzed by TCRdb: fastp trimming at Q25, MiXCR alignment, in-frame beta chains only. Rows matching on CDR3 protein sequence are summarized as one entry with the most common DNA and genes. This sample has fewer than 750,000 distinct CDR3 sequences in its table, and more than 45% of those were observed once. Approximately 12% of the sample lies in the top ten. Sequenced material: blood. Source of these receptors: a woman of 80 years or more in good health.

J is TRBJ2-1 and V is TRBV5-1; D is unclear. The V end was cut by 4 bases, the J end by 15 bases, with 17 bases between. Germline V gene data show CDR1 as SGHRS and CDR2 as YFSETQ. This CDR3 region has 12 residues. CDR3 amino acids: CASSLQSEYLFF. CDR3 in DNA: TGCGCCAGCAGCCTACAATCCGAATATCTGTTCTTC.

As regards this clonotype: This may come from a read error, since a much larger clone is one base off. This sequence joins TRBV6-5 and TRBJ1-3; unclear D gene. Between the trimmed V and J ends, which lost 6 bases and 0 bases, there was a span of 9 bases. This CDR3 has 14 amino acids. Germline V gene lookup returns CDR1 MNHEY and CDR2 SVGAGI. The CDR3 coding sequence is TGTGCCAGCAGGTACGGGCTCTCTGGAAACACCATATATTTT. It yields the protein CASRYGLSGNTIYF.

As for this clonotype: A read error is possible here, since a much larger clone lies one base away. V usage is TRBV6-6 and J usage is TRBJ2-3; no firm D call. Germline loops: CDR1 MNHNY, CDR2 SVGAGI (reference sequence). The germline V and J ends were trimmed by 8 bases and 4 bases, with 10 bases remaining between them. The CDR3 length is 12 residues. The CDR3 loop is CASAPRPDTQYF. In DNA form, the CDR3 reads TGTGCCAGCGCCCCTAGGCCAGATACGCAGTATTTT.

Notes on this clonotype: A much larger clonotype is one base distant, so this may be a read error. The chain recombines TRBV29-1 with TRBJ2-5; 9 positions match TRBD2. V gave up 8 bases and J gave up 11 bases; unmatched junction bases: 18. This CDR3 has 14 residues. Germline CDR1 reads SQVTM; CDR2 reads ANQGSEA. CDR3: CSSKTSGSGNEQYF. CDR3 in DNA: TGCAGCTCTAAGACTAGCGGATCAGGGAATGAGCAGTACTTC.

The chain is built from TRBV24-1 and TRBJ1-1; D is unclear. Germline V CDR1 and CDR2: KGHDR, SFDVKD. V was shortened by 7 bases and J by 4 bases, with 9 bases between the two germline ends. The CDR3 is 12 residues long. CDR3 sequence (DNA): TGTGCCACCAGCCAAAAAGGCACTGAAGCTTTCTTT. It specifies CATSQKGTEAFF.

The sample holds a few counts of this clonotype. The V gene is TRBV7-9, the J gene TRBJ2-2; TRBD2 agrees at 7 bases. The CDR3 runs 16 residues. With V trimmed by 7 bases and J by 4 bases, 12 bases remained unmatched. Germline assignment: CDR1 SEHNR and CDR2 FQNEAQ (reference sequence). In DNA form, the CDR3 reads TGTGCCAGCACCCCAAGGGCGGGAGCGTTCACCGGGGAGCTGTTTTTT. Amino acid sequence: CASTPRAGAFTGELFF.

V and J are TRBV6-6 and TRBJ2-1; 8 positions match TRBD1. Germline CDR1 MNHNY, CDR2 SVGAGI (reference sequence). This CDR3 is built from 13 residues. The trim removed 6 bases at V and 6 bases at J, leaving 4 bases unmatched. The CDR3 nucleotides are TGTGCCAGCAGGCTAACAGGGGGCAATGAGCAGTTCTTC. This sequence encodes CASRLTGGNEQFF.

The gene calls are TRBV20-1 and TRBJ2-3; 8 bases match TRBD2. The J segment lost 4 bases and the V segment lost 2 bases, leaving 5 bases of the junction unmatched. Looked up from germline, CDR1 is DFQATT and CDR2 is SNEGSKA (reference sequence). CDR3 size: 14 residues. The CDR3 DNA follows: TGCAGTGCTAGAAGGCTAGCGGGTGCAGATACGCAGTATTTT. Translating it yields CSARRLAGADTQYF.

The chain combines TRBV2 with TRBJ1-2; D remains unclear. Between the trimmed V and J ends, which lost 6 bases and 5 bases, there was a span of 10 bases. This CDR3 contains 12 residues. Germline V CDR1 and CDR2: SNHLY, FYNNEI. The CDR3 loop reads CASSGRDYGYTF. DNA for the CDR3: TGTGCCAGCAGCGGTAGAGATTATGGCTACACCTTC.

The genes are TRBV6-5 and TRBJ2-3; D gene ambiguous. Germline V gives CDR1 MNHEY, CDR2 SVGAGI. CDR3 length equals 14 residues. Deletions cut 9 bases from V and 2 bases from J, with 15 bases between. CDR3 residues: CASCTWPSTDTQYF. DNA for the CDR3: TGTGCCAGTTGTACCTGGCCATCCACAGATACGCAGTATTTT.